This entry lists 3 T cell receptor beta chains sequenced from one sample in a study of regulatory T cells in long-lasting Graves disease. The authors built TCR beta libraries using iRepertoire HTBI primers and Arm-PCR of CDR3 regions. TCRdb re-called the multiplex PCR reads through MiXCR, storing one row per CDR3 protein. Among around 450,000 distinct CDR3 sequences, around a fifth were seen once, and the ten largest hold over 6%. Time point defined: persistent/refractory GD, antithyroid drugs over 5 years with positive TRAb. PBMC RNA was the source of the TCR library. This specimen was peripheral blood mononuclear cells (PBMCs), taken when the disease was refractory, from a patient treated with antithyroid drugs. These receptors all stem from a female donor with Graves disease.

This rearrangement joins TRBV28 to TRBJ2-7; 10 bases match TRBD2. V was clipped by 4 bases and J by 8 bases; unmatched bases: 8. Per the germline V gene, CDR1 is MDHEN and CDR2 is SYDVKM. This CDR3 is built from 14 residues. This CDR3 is CASSSRLAGLKQYF. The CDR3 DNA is TGTGCCAGCAGTTCCAGACTAGCGGGTCTGAAGCAGTACTTC.

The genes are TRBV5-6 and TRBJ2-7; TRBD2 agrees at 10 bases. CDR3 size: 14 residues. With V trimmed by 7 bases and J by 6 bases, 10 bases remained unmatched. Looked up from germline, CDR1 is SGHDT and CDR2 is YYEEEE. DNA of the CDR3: TGTGCCAGCGGGCTCCTAGCGGGAGCAGCCGAGCAGTACTTC. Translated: CASGLLAGAAEQYF.

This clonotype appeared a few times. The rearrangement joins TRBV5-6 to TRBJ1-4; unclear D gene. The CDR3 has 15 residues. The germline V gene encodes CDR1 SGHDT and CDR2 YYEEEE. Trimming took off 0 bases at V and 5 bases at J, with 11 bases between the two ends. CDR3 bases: TGTGCCAGCAGCTTGGTTTCGGGCGGGAATGAAAAACTGTTTTTT. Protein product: CASSLVSGGNEKLFF. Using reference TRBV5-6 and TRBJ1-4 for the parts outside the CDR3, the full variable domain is DAGVTQSPTHLIKTRGQQVTLRCSPKSGHDTVSWYQQALGQGPQFIFQYYEEEERQRGNFPDRFSGHQFPNYSSELNVNALLLGDSALYLCASSLVSGGNEKLFFGSGTQLSVL.